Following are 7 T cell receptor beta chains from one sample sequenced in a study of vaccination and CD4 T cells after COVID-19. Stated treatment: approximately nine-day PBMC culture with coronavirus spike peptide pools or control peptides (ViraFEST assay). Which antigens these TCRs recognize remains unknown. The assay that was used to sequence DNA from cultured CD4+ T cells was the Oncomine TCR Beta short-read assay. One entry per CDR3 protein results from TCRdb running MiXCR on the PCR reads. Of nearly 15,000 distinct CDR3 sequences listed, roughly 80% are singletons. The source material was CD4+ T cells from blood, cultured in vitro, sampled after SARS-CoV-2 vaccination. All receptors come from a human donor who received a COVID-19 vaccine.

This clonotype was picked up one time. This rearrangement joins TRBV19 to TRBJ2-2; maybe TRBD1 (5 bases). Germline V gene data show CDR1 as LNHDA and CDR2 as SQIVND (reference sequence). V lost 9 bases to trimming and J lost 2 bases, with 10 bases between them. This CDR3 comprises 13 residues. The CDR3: CASSDRNTGELFF. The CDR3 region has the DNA TGTGCCAGCAGCGACAGAAACACCGGGGAGCTGTTTTTT.

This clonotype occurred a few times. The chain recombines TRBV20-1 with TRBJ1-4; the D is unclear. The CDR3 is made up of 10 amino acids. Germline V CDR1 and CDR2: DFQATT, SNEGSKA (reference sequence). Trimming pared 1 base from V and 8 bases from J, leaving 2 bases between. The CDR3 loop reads CSARGEKLFF. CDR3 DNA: TGCAGTGCTAGAGGCGAAAAACTGTTTTTT.

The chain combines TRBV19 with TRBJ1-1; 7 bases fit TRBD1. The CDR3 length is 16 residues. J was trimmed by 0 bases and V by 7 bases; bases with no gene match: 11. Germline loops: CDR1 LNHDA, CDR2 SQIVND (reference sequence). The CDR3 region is CASTTYRGVVNTEAFF. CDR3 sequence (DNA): TGTGCCAGTACCACCTACAGGGGTGTGGTGAACACTGAAGCTTTCTTT. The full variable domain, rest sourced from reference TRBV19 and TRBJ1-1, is DGGITQSPKYLFRKEGQNVTLSCEQNLNHDAMYWYRQDPGQGLRLIYYSQIVNDFQKGDIAEGYSVSREKKESFPLTVTSAQKNPTAFYLCASTTYRGVVNTEAFFGQGTRLTVV.

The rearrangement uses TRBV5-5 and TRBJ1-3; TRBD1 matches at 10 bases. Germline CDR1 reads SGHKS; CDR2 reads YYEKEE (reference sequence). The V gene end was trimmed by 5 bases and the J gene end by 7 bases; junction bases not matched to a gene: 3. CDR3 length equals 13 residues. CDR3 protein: CASSRTGGNTIYF. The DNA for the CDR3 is TGTGCCAGCAGTCGGACAGGGGGGAACACCATATATTTT.

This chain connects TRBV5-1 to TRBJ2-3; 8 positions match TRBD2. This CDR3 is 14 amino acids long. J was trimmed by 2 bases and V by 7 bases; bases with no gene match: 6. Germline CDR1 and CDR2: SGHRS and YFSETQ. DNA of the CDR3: TGCGCCAGCTCCAATAGCGGGGTCACAGATACGCAGTATTTT. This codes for CASSNSGVTDTQYF.

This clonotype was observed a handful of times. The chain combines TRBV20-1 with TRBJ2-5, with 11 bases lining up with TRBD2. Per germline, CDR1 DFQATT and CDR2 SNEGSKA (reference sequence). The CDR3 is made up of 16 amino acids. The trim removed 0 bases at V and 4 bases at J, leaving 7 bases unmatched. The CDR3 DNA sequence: TGCAGTGCTAGAGATATTAGCGGGGGGGCCGGAGAGACCCAGTACTTC. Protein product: CSARDISGGAGETQYF.

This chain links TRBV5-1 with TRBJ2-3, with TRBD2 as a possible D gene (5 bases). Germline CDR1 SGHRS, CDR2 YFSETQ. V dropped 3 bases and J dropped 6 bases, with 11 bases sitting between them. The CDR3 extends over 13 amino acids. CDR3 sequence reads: CASSSLDSDTQYF. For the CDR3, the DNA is TGCGCCAGCAGCTCACTAGATTCCGATACGCAGTATTTT.